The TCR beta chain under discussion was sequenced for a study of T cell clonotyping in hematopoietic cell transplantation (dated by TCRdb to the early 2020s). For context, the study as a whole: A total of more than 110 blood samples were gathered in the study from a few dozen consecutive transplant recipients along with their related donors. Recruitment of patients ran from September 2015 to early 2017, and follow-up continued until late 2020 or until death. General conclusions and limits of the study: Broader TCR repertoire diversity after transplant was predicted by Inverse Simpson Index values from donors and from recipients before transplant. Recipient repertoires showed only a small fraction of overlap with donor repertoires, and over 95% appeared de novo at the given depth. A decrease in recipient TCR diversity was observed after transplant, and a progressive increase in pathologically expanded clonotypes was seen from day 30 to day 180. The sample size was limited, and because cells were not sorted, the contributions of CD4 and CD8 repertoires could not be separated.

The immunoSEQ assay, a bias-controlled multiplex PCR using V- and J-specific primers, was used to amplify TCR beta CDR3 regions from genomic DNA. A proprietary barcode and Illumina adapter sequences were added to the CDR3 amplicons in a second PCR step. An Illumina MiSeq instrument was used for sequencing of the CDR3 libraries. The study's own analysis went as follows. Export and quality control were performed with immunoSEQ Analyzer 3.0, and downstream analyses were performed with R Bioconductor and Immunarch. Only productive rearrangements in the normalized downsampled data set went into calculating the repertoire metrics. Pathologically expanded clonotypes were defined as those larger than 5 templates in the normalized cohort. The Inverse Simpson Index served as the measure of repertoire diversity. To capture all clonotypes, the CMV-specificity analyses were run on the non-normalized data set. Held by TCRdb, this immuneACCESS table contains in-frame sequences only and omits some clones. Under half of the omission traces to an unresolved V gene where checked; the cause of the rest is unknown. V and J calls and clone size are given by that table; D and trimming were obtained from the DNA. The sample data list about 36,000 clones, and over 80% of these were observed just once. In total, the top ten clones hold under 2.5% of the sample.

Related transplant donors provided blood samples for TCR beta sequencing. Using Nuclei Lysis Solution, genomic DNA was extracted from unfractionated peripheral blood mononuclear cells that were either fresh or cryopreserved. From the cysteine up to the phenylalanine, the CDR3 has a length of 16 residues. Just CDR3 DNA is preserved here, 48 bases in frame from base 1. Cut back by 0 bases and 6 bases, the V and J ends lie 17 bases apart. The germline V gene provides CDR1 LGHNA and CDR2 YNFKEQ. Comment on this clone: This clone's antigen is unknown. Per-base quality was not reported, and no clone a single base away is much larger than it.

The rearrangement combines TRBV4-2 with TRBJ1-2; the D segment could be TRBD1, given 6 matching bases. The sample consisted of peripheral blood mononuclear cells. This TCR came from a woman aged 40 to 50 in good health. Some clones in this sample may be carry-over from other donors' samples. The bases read TGTGCCAGCAGCCAAGATGTGCGGGGGCTCGCCAATGGCTACACCTTC. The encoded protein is CASSQDVRGLANGYTF.